This TCR beta chain is drawn from a study of shared clonotypes between healthy human individuals. About the research overall: The cohort had a couple of women and a few men, ages 18 to 49.

Study donors comprised healthy, HIV-negative adults devoid of recent acute infection or vaccination. Per the germline V gene, CDR1 is KGHSH and CDR2 is LQKENI. This CDR3 comprises 15 residues. Trimming cost V 3 bases and J 8 bases, with 19 bases left between them. TCRdb's table, derived via immunoSEQ multiplex PCR, lists solely in-frame clones and lacks some. The sample records over 2 million clones, roughly 92% being singletons. Sequenced sample: naive CD4+ T cells from PBMCs. The sample's subset: CD45RA+ positively selected. The clonotype originates from a man aged 18 to 29 in good health. Some clones in this sample may be carry-over from other donors' samples. The chain uses TRBV18 and TRBJ1-2; D perhaps matches TRBD1 (6 bases). CDR3 DNA sequence: TGTGCCAGCTCACCCGGACAGACCTACTATGTGGGCTACACCTTC. It codes for CASSPGQTYYVGYTF. Complete variable domain (other parts from reference TRBV18 and TRBJ1-2): NAGVMQNPRHLVRRRGQEARLRCSPMKGHSHVYWYRQLPEEGLKFMVYLQKENIIDESGMPKERFSAEFPKEGPSILRIQQVVRGDSAAYFCASSPGQTYYVGYTFGSGTRLTVV.